Following are 27 T cell receptor beta chains from one sample sequenced in a study of blood T cell repertoires in COVID-19. Assay used: immunoSEQ multiplex PCR; TCRdb lists only in-frame clones, some missing. The table includes roughly 180,000 clones, 60% to 80% detected once. Sequencing was carried out using peripheral blood. These receptors all come from a man in his sixties with active or convalescent COVID-19.

The chain recombines TRBV5-1 with TRBJ1-1; the D gene is possibly TRBD1 (5 bases). This CDR3 has 15 residues. V was pared by 0 bases and J by 1 base, with 10 bases between. Germline V lookup: CDR1 SGHRS, CDR2 YFSETQ. In DNA, the CDR3 is TGCGCCAGCAGCTTGGACGGGGACTGGAACACTGAAGCTTTCTTT. Residues: CASSLDGDWNTEAFF. The full variable domain, its missing parts supplied by reference TRBV5-1 and TRBJ1-1, is KAGVTQTPRYLIKTRGQQVTLSCSPISGHRSVSWYQQTPGQGLQFLFEYFSETQRNKGNFPGRFSGRQFSNSRSEMNVSTLELGDSALYLCASSLDGDWNTEAFFGQGTRLTVV.

The CDR3 bases are TGTGCCAGCAGTGGACAGGGGGGGGAGGCCCAGTACTTC. Protein sequence: CASSGQGGEAQYF. The chain links TRBV2 to TRBJ2-5; TRBD1 aligns across 9 bases. Germline V lookup: CDR1 SNHLY, CDR2 FYNNEI. Unmatched junction bases numbered 6, after V lost 4 bases and J lost 9 bases. The CDR3 length is 13 residues.

The chain carries TRBV11-3 and TRBJ2-2; D gene unclear. The CDR3 consists of 13 residues. Germline-derived CDR1 and CDR2 are SGHNT and YENEEA. The ends were cut back, 2 bases at V and 5 bases at J, with 6 bases in the middle. CDR3 in amino acids: CASSLSPTGELFF. DNA for the CDR3: TGTGCCAGCAGCTTATCTCCTACCGGGGAGCTGTTTTTT. The variable domain in full, with the rest retrieved from reference TRBV11-3 and TRBJ2-2, is EAGVVQSPRYKIIEKKQPVAFWCNPISGHNTLYWYLQNLGQGPELLIRYENEEAVDDSQLPKDRFSAERLKGVDSTLKIQPAELGDSAVYLCASSLSPTGELFFGEGSRLTVL.

This chain links TRBV28 with TRBJ2-7; TRBD2 aligns across 9 bases. CDR3 length: 14 amino acids. J gave up 0 bases and V 7 bases, and 4 bases lay outside the gene matches. The V gene's germline CDR1 is MDHEN and CDR2 SYDVKM. The CDR3 bases are TGTGCCAGCATTGCTAGCGGGACCTCCTACGAGCAGTACTTC. Translation gives CASIASGTSYEQYF.

The chain's CDR3 is CATSDLPTGGPSPLHF. As DNA, the CDR3 is TGTGCCACCAGTGATCTTCCGACAGGGGGCCCCTCACCCCTCCACTTT. The chain recombines TRBV24-1 with TRBJ1-6; 10 bases line up with TRBD1. Germline CDR1 and CDR2: KGHDR and SFDVKD. J gave up 10 bases and V 3 bases, and 8 bases lay outside the gene matches. The CDR3 is 16 amino acids.

This clone has more than one count but fewer than ten. This chain links TRBV21-1 with TRBJ1-2; the table names TRBD1, a call not compared with the DNA. TRBV21-1 is deemed a pseudogene. CDR3 size: 15 residues. Here the CDR3 reads CASSKGSQASYGYTF. In DNA form, the CDR3 reads TGTGCCAGCAGCAAAGGATCGCAGGCCTCCTATGGCTACACCTTC.

The chain uses TRBV7-2 and TRBJ1-5; D remains unclear. Germline V gene lookup returns CDR1 SGHTA and CDR2 FQGNSA. The ends were cut back, 5 bases at V and 5 bases at J, with 13 bases in the middle. This CDR3 has 14 residues. CDR3 amino acids: CASSIGTGYQPQHF. DNA for the CDR3: TGTGCCAGCAGCATAGGAACGGGGTATCAGCCCCAGCATTTT.

V and J are TRBV28 and TRBJ1-2, with 9 bases fitting TRBD1. The germline V gene has CDR1 MDHEN and CDR2 SYDVKM. This CDR3 spans 14 amino acids. Germline trimming cut 4 bases from V and 7 bases from J; bases unmatched to any gene: 7. CDR3 residues: CASSSPGQGLGYTF. The CDR3 region has the DNA TGTGCCAGCAGTTCTCCGGGACAGGGACTTGGCTACACCTTC.

This rearrangement joins TRBV7-2 to TRBJ2-2; no definite D call. CDR3 length: 13 amino acids. Germline values: CDR1 SGHTA, CDR2 FQGNSA. V was cut by 5 bases and J by 5 bases, with 9 bases left in between. The chain's CDR3 is CASSQEKTGELFF. The DNA for the CDR3 is TGTGCCAGCAGCCAGGAAAAAACCGGGGAGCTGTTTTTT.

The CDR3: CASSYLHEQYF. CDR3 sequence (DNA): TGTGCCAGCAGTTACCTCCACGAGCAGTACTTC. The J gene is TRBJ2-7, the V gene TRBV6-5; D ambiguous. CDR3 length: 11 amino acids. V lost 2 bases and J lost 5, with 4 bases in between. The V gene's germline CDR1 is MNHEY and CDR2 SVGAGI.

The CDR3 loop is CASSLASGSQETQYF. The CDR3 bases are TGTGCCAGCAGCTTGGCAAGCGGGAGCCAAGAGACCCAGTACTTC. V is TRBV5-4 and J is TRBJ2-5, with 8 positions matching TRBD2. V gave up 0 bases and J gave up 1 base; unmatched junction bases: 2. Germline loops: CDR1 SGHNT, CDR2 YYREEE (reference sequence). The CDR3 contains 15 residues.

The table lists this clone with a few counts. The same CDR3 also results from other DNA sequences found in this sample. CDR3 DNA sequence: TGTGCCATCAGCAAGCGGGAGCGCGGCAATGAGCAGTTCTTC. This sequence encodes CAISKRERGNEQFF. This chain links TRBV10-3 with TRBJ2-1; 8 bases agree with TRBD2. The germline gives CDR1 ENHRY, CDR2 SYGVKD. The junction had 7 bases not matched to a gene; V was cut back by 6 bases and J by 6 bases. The CDR3 consists of 14 residues.

This clone was seen a handful of times. The chain employs TRBV30 and TRBJ1-4; D is ambiguous. Germline assignment: CDR1 GTSNPN and CDR2 SVGIG (reference sequence). The V end lost 0 bases, the J end lost 0 bases, and 14 bases lay between the germline ends. The CDR3 spans 17 residues. CDR3 DNA sequence: TGTGCCTGGAGTGTACATGGCGGTCCAGCAACTAATGAAAAACTGTTTTTT. Residues: CAWSVHGGPATNEKLFF. Looking up the rest from reference TRBV30 and TRBJ1-4 gives the full variable domain: SQTIHQWPATLVQPVGSPLSLECTVEGTSNPNLYWYRQAAGRGLQLLFYSVGIGQISSEVPQNLSASRPQDRQFILSSKKLLLSDSGFYLCAWSVHGGPATNEKLFFGSGTQLSVL.

This sequence joins TRBV4-2 and TRBJ2-7, with D maybe TRBD1 (10 bases). The CDR3 consists of 24 residues. The V end lost 0 bases, the J end lost 11 bases, and 47 bases lay between the germline ends. Germline-derived CDR1 and CDR2 are LGHNA and YNFKEQ. CDR3 sequence (DNA): TGTGCCAGCAGCCAAGAGGATGGGGACAGGGGATCGGCTAGCGGGGCCCCCATCCTAAAGACAGAGTACTTC. This translates into CASSQEDGDRGSASGAPILKTEYF.

The count of this clone is one. The chain carries TRBV4-1 and TRBJ1-1; 9 bases are shared with TRBD1. Germline lookup yields CDR1 MGHRA and CDR2 YSYEKL. V shed 3 bases, J shed 0 bases, and the junction held 2 bases outside the gene matches. This CDR3 contains 15 residues. The CDR3 reads CASSHRDRVNTEAFF. The CDR3 nucleotides are TGCGCCAGCAGCCACAGGGACAGGGTGAACACTGAAGCTTTCTTT.

This clone was seen only a few times. V gene TRBV19 combines with J gene TRBJ1-5, with TRBD1 matching 10 bases. With 5 bases clipped from V and 6 bases from J, the junction kept 4 bases outside the gene matches. Germline CDR1 is LNHDA and CDR2 is SQIVND (reference sequence). This CDR3 spans 14 amino acids. CDR3 residues: CASSLGTGVQPQHF. The CDR3 region has the DNA TGTGCCAGTAGTCTAGGGACAGGGGTTCAGCCCCAGCATTTT.

The J gene is TRBJ2-1, the V gene TRBV6-5; weak D call: TRBD2 (6 bases). CDR3 size: 16 residues. Germline V gene data show CDR1 as MNHEY and CDR2 as SVGAGI. Trimming removed 2 bases from V and 2 bases from J, with 13 bases in between. The CDR3 DNA is TGTGCCAGCAGTTACCGGACGGGAGCACCCTACAATGAGCAGTTCTTC. Protein sequence: CASSYRTGAPYNEQFF.

This chain's CDR3 is CASSGITDVNSPLHF. The CDR3 DNA is TGTGCCAGCAGTGGTATTACAGACGTTAATTCACCCCTCCACTTT. The chain employs TRBV2 and TRBJ1-6; no reliable D call. Germline values: CDR1 SNHLY, CDR2 FYNNEI. This CDR3 spans 15 amino acids. V lost 4 bases and J lost 6, with 13 bases in between.

The genes are TRBV6-2 or TRBV6-3 and TRBJ2-5; D is uncertain. V was pared by 6 bases and J by 1 base, with 9 bases between. Per the germline V gene, CDR1 is MNHEY and CDR2 is SVGEGT. The CDR3 loop spans 13 amino acids. CDR3 bases: TGTGCCAGCAGCCGATGGGCCCAAGAGACCCAGTACTTC. As protein: CASSRWAQETQYF.

This sequence joins TRBV7-9 and TRBJ1-4; 7 positions agree with TRBD1. J gave up 8 bases and V 1 base, and 19 bases lay outside the gene matches. In germline, CDR1 is SEHNR, CDR2 FQNEAQ (reference sequence). The length of the CDR3 is 19 residues. CDR3 in amino acids: CASSLVPLGATGQGEKLFF. DNA for the CDR3: TGTGCCAGCAGCTTAGTTCCCCTTGGGGCGACAGGGCAAGGGGAAAAACTGTTTTTT.

This rearrangement joins TRBV6-2 or TRBV6-3 to TRBJ1-5; D might be TRBD1 (5 bases). Germline CDR1 reads MNHEY; CDR2 reads SVGEGT. The CDR3 contains 14 residues. V was shortened by 0 bases and J by 5 bases, with 8 bases between the two germline ends. The CDR3 protein is CASSYSAGYQPQHF. The CDR3 coding sequence is TGTGCCAGCAGTTACTCAGCAGGGTATCAGCCCCAGCATTTT.

The rearrangement links TRBV6-2 or TRBV6-3 to TRBJ1-5, with D possibly being TRBD1 (5 bases). V was shortened by 6 bases and J by 0 bases, with 12 bases between the two germline ends. Germline lookup yields CDR1 MNHEY and CDR2 SVGEGT. This CDR3 comprises 15 residues. CDR3 residues: CASSPTQGSNQPQHF. In DNA form, the CDR3 reads TGTGCCAGCAGCCCCACCCAGGGTAGCAATCAGCCCCAGCATTTT.

The chain joins TRBV7-2 to TRBJ2-1, with 8 bases that match TRBD2. The trim removed 8 bases at V and 4 bases at J, leaving 7 bases unmatched. Germline V gives CDR1 SGHTA, CDR2 FQGNSA. The CDR3 has 14 amino acids. The CDR3 coding sequence is TGTGCCAGCTCGCCGGGAGGGGGGTACAATGAGCAGTTCTTC. Amino acids: CASSPGGGYNEQFF.

The chain links TRBV27 to TRBJ2-7, with 9 bases fitting TRBD1. This CDR3 is 15 amino acids long. The trim removed 3 bases at V and 5 bases at J, leaving 8 bases unmatched. Looked up from germline, CDR1 is MNHEY and CDR2 is SMNVEV (reference sequence). CDR3 sequence reads: CASSFAGTGLDEQYF. In DNA form, the CDR3 reads TGTGCCAGCAGTTTCGCCGGGACAGGGTTAGACGAGCAGTACTTC.

The rearrangement uses TRBV15 and TRBJ2-3, with 7 bases matching TRBD2. The germline V gene encodes CDR1 LNHNV and CDR2 YYDKDF (reference sequence). V lost 10 bases and J lost 0; bases outside the gene matches: 7. This CDR3 has 14 residues. The CDR3 sequence: CAISSGASTDTQYF. The CDR3 DNA follows: TGTGCCATCTCGAGCGGGGCTAGCACAGATACGCAGTATTTT.

The rearrangement joins TRBV5-5 to TRBJ2-7, with 8 nucleotides matching TRBD1. CDR1 is SGHKS and CDR2 is YYEKEE in the germline V gene (reference sequence). Trimming removed 0 bases from V and 4 bases from J; junction bases left unmatched: 3. The CDR3 is 14 amino acids. In DNA, the CDR3 is TGTGCCAGCAGCTTGGGCGGACAGGGTTACGAGCAGTACTTC. Translating it yields CASSLGGQGYEQYF.

This clone was detected only a few times. This rearrangement joins TRBV12-3 or TRBV12-4 to TRBJ1-6, with D uncertain. This CDR3 spans 12 amino acids. V was clipped by 6 bases and J by 7 bases, with 7 bases between them. CDR3 in DNA: TGTGCCAGCAGACTCAAGAATTCACCCCTCCACTTT. This sequence encodes CASRLKNSPLHF.